This TCR beta chain was sequenced in a study of OX40 agonist ivuxolimab in advanced cancers. As for the study more broadly: The costimulatory receptor OX40 (CD134) was targeted by ivuxolimab, a fully human IgG2 agonistic monoclonal antibody. Among the approximately 50 dose-escalation patients, around 20 had hepatocellular carcinoma, about 15 melanoma, 9 renal cell carcinoma and 9 head and neck cancer. Partial responses occurred in three dose-escalation patients: two with cutaneous melanoma and one with hepatocellular carcinoma. The purpose of peripheral TCRbeta sequencing was to test whether ivuxolimab changed TCR sequence diversity and led to clonal T-cell expansion. Intravenous ivuxolimab was administered to patients every 2 weeks at six dose levels: 0.01, 0.1, 0.3, 1.5, 3 and 10 mg/kg. Patients were allowed to have had prior anti-PD-1, anti-PD-L1 or anti-CTLA-4 therapy, and approximately 37% of the dose-escalation patients had been treated with checkpoint inhibitors. In the dose-escalation cohort, roughly 80% of patients were male, and the mean age was approximately 64 years, with a range of 23 to 79. The monotherapy dose-escalation portion (N of about 50 patients) of the phase I ivuxolimab trial is reported in the paper. Results the study describes overall, beyond this receptor: The antigen specificity of the clonally expanded peripheral T cells was not determined. After ivuxolimab, expanded clones were on average more numerous among CD8+ T cells than among CD4+ T cells. Low levels of normalized T-cell clonal expansion were also seen in some patients who did not respond. At doses of 0.1 to 3.0 mg/kg, clonal expansion of both CD4+ and CD8+ blood T cells was observed from baseline to week 6. In the 0.1-3.0 mg/kg groups, partial responders were among the patients with the lowest normalized peripheral clonal expansion, particularly in CD8+ T cells.

The CDR3 spans 14 residues, from the cysteine through the phenylalanine. Only the CDR3 portion is preserved as DNA: 42 bases, with reading frame beginning at the first base. Per the germline V gene, SNHLY is the CDR1 and FYNNEI is the CDR2. Relative to germline, V is 8 bases shorter and J is 1 base shorter, with 12 bases between their ends. For this clone: Its binding antigen is unknown. Base qualities are not at hand, and no much larger clone is one base apart.

The trial excluded patients who had a history of autoimmune disease or who were on systemic immunosuppression. In every dose cohort, peripheral blood was drawn for TCR sequencing at baseline, cycle 4 day 1, and cycle 7 day 1. Samples were obtained from an open-label, multicenter, first-in-human phase I dose-escalation trial of ivuxolimab. Adults with locally advanced or metastatic melanoma, renal cell carcinoma, hepatocellular carcinoma or head and neck squamous cell carcinoma were enrolled in the trial. Before TCR sequencing, CD4+ T cells and CD8+ T cells were sorted from peripheral blood as separate populations. For sequencing of the TCRbeta CDR3 region, genomic DNA was extracted from the sorted cells. The immunoSEQ Assay was used for sequencing of TCRbeta CDR3 regions. In TCRdb, the immuneACCESS table is reduced to in-frame sequences with V and J assigned. These tables do not hold every clone; where another copy was compared, an unresolved V gene accounts for under half, and the others remain unexplained. The sample includes over 25,000 clones, with around 79% observed a single time. The ten largest clones add up to approximately 30% of the sample.

The specimen was CD4+ or CD8+ T cells sorted from blood, collected in a trial of the OX40 agonist ivuxolimab. The rearranged segments are TRBV2 and TRBJ1-3, with the D gene not clear enough to name. This TCR derives from an adult with an advanced solid tumor such as melanoma, head and neck, liver or kidney cancer. The CDR3 reads as follows: CASLERGSGNTIYF. The sequenced DNA is TGTGCCAGCCTCGAGCGGGGTTCTGGAAACACCATATATTTT.